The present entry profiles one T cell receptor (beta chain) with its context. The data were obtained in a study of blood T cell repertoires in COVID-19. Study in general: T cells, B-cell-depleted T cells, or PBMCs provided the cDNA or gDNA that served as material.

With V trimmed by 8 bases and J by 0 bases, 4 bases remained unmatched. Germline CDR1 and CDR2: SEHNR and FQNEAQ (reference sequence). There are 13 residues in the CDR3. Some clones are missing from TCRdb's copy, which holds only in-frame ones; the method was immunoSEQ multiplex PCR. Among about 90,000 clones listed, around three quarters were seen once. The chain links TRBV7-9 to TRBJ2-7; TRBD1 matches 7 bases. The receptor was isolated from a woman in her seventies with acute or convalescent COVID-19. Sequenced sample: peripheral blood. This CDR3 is CASAGTDSYEQYF. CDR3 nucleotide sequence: TGTGCCAGCGCTGGGACAGACTCCTACGAGCAGTACTTC.